The clone carrying this T cell receptor (beta chain) appeared a few times. Its cognate antigen is unknown. This record belongs to a study of T cells after yellow fever vaccination. Turning to the study itself: Each low-cell-number fraction was prepared by means of SMART-Seq v4 Ultra Low Input. Regarding the study as a whole: Once the booster was given, most primary-vaccination clones reappeared, at 95% to 98% for CD4 and over 70% for CD8. Shared CD4/CD8 clonotypes were a small share, likely from convergent recombination.

5'RACE template switching produced TCR cDNA carrying a universal primer site and UMIs. TCRdb re-analysed the 5' RACE reads in MiXCR, keeping a single row per CDR3 protein. The sample lists 320,000 or so distinct CDR3 sequences, roughly 8% seen once, with roughly 18% in the top ten. Per the germline V gene, CDR1 is LGHNA and CDR2 is YSLEER. The V gene lost 0 bases and the J gene lost 4 bases, with 10 bases spanning the gap. CDR3 length: 14 residues. The TCR was taken from a man aged 18 to 35 who received the YFV17D yellow fever vaccine. The V gene is TRBV4-3, the J gene TRBJ2-7; no definite D call. Sequences were derived from PBMCs, sampled roughly 45 days after the first yellow fever vaccination. The CDR3 protein is CASSQEVGEYEQYF. The CDR3 nucleotides read TGCGCCAGCAGCCAAGAGGTCGGCGAGTACGAGCAGTACTTC.